The 30 T cell receptor beta chains in this list originate from one sample, sequenced in a study of identical twins. TCRdb reanalysed the 5' RACE reads using MiXCR and keeps one entry per CDR3 protein. This sample has fewer than 250,000 distinct CDR3 sequences; around 8% occur once, and the top ten carry approximately 2%. These data were also filed under a second study, of yellow fever vaccine responses in identical twins.

Sequenced sample: memory (CD45RO+) T cells sorted from blood. The receptor set was obtained from a woman aged 18-29 years in good health.

The sample holds many counts of this clonotype. The chain combines TRBV20-1 with TRBJ1-1, with D unresolved. CDR1 and CDR2 (germline): DFQATT, SNEGSKA (reference sequence). Trimming cost V 5 bases and J 7 bases, with 11 bases left between them. The CDR3 sequence is 11 residues long. CDR3 nucleotide sequence: TGCAGTGCTCACCCGGGCAGTGAAGCTTTCTTT. It codes for CSAHPGSEAFF.

The chain recombines TRBV7-8 with TRBJ2-7, with D perhaps matching TRBD2 (6 bases). The CDR3 has 16 residues. Germline values: CDR1 SGHVS, CDR2 FQNEAQ. Trimming cost V 4 bases and J 3 bases, with 19 bases left between them. In DNA, the CDR3 is TGTGCCAGCAGCTGCCGGTCGGGGGAACGTCGCTACGAGCAGTACTTC. Its translation is CASSCRSGERRYEQYF. Combining the CDR3 with reference TRBV7-8 and TRBJ2-7 gives the whole variable domain GAGVSQSPRYKVAKRGQDVALRCDPISGHVSLFWYQQALGQGPEFLTYFQNEAQLDKSGLPSDRFFAERPEGSVSTLKIQRTQQEDSAVYLCASSCRSGERRYEQYFGPGTRLTVT.

This clonotype was observed at least ten times. The CDR3 DNA reads TGTGCCAGCAGCCTGACTAGCGGGGAAAGCTACGAGCAGTACTTC. This encodes CASSLTSGESYEQYF. The chain uses TRBV11-2 and TRBJ2-7, with 11 nucleotides matching TRBD2. The germline CDR1 and CDR2 sequences are SGHAT and FQNNGV. The CDR3 is 15 amino acids. V gave up 5 bases and J gave up 3 bases; unmatched junction bases: 6.

This clonotype has more than one count but fewer than ten. V is TRBV7-9 and J is TRBJ2-1, with 10 bases that match TRBD2. J gave up 5 bases and V 4 bases, and 8 bases lay outside the gene matches. The CDR3 sequence is 16 residues long. Germline V CDR1 and CDR2: SEHNR, FQNEAQ (reference sequence). CDR3 bases: TGTGCCAGCAGCTCCTTCCCTAGCGGGAGAAACAATGAGCAGTTCTTC. Translated: CASSSFPSGRNNEQFF. Looking up the rest from reference TRBV7-9 and TRBJ2-1 gives the full variable domain: DTGVSQNPRHKITKRGQNVTFRCDPISEHNRLYWYRQTLGQGPEFLTYFQNEAQLEKSRLLSDRFSAERPKGSFSTLEIQRTEQGDSAMYLCASSSFPSGRNNEQFFGPGTRLTVL.

This rearrangement joins TRBV7-2 to TRBJ2-7; 10 bases are a match to TRBD2. The length of the CDR3 is 15 residues. Germline CDR1 SGHTA, CDR2 FQGNSA. V shed 5 bases, J shed 3 bases, and the junction held 7 bases outside the gene matches. The CDR3 nucleotides are TGTGCCAGCAGCGCATTCCGGACTAGCGGCTACGAGCAGTACTTC. It codes for CASSAFRTSGYEQYF.

This clonotype has just a few counts. The J gene is TRBJ1-3, the V gene TRBV10-3; D gene unclear. V dropped 2 bases and J dropped 0 bases, with 8 bases sitting between them. The CDR3 has 15 amino acids. Germline V gene data show CDR1 as ENHRY and CDR2 as SYGVKD. CDR3 loop: CAISEPGTSGNTIYF. The CDR3, as DNA: TGTGCCATCAGTGAGCCGGGTACCTCTGGAAACACCATATATTTT.

This clonotype has ten or more counts. The chain recombines TRBV7-9 with TRBJ2-3, with D possibly called TRBD1 or TRBD2 (5 bases each). The CDR3 is 15 amino acids. The germline V gene has CDR1 SEHNR and CDR2 FQNEAQ (reference sequence). V dropped 2 bases and J dropped 1 base, with 10 bases sitting between them. Here the CDR3 reads CASSLRSGRTDTQYF. CDR3 nucleotides: TGTGCCAGCAGCTTAAGGTCGGGACGCACAGATACGCAGTATTTT.

This clonotype was seen a few times. This rearrangement joins TRBV7-2 to TRBJ2-7; 10 positions agree with TRBD1. Germline V lookup: CDR1 SGHTA, CDR2 FQGNSA. Trimming cost V 4 bases and J 2 bases; bases outside gene matches: 8. The CDR3 runs 16 residues. The CDR3 here is CASSSSGTGATYEQYF. In DNA form, the CDR3 reads TGTGCCAGCAGCTCGTCCGGGACAGGGGCGACCTACGAGCAGTACTTC.

This clonotype was counted ten times or more. V and J are TRBV5-1 and TRBJ2-5; D ambiguous. With 4 bases removed from V and 5 bases from J, the gap between germline ends came to 15 bases. Germline V gene lookup returns CDR1 SGHRS and CDR2 YFSETQ. The CDR3 has 14 residues. This chain's CDR3 is CASSPLSSAETQYF. DNA for the CDR3: TGCGCCAGCAGCCCCCTTTCTAGTGCGGAGACCCAGTACTTC. Supplemented by reference TRBV5-1 and TRBJ2-5, the full variable domain reads KAGVTQTPRYLIKTRGQQVTLSCSPISGHRSVSWYQQTPGQGLQFLFEYFSETQRNKGNFPGRFSGRQFSNSRSEMNVSTLELGDSALYLCASSPLSSAETQYFGPGTRLLVL.

This clonotype occurred a few times. The rearrangement uses TRBV7-2 and TRBJ2-7; 7 nucleotides align to TRBD2. Germline V CDR1 and CDR2: SGHTA, FQGNSA. CDR3 length equals 14 residues. The V gene end was trimmed by 0 bases and the J gene end by 6 bases; junction bases not matched to a gene: 5. CDR3 coding DNA: TGTGCCAGCAGCTTAGCGATTTCGGGAGGCGAGCAGTACTTC. This translates into CASSLAISGGEQYF.

This clonotype was detected ten times or more. The gene calls are TRBV12-3 or TRBV12-4 and TRBJ2-5, with 8 positions matching TRBD2. This CDR3 contains 14 residues. V was pared by 5 bases and J by 1 base, with 3 bases of the junction left unmatched. CDR3 sequence (DNA): TGTGCCAGCAGTCAGCTAGCGGGCCAAGAGACCCAGTACTTC. Encoded protein: CASSQLAGQETQYF.

In its sample, this clonotype was seen many times. This chain connects TRBV7-2 to TRBJ2-7; TRBD2 matches 10 bases. The length of the CDR3 is 17 residues. The J segment lost 3 bases and the V segment lost 5 bases, leaving 13 bases of the junction unmatched. Germline CDR1 is SGHTA and CDR2 is FQGNSA. The CDR3 DNA sequence: TGTGCCAGCAGCCCAGGTCCTAGCGGGAGAAAACGCTACGAGCAGTACTTC. Protein: CASSPGPSGRKRYEQYF.

This clonotype was found a few times. The rearrangement uses TRBV14 and TRBJ2-4; D tentatively reads TRBD1 or TRBD2 (5 bases each). Trimming took off 0 bases at V and 9 bases at J, with 9 bases between the two ends. The CDR3 is 13 residues long. Looked up from germline, CDR1 is SGHDN and CDR2 is FVKESK. In DNA form, the CDR3 reads TGTGCCAGCAGCCAAGACCTGGGGACCATTCAGTACTTC. Its translation is CASSQDLGTIQYF.

This rearrangement joins TRBV5-5 to TRBJ1-2; 8 bases are a match to TRBD1. V dropped 3 bases and J dropped 4; count of bases not matched to a gene: 5. CDR1 is SGHKS, CDR2 YYEKEE, per germline (reference sequence). The CDR3 loop spans 14 amino acids. CDR3: CASSSHGQGYGYTF. The CDR3 DNA follows: TGTGCCAGCAGCTCCCATGGACAGGGCTATGGCTACACCTTC.

This chain connects TRBV6-1 to TRBJ2-3; D is possibly TRBD2 (6 bases). Trimming shortened V by 6 bases and J by 1 base, and 14 bases separated the two germline ends. Germline lookup yields CDR1 MNHNS and CDR2 SASEGT. The CDR3 has 15 residues. CDR3 amino acids: CASRPQGEGTDTQYF. Here the CDR3 DNA reads TGTGCCAGCAGGCCACAAGGGGAGGGCACAGATACGCAGTATTTT.

Many counts were recorded for this clonotype. V gene TRBV7-9 combines with J gene TRBJ1-1; D might be TRBD1 (5 bases). This CDR3 is built from 14 residues. Per the germline V gene, CDR1 is SEHNR and CDR2 is FQNEAQ (reference sequence). The ends were cut back, 5 bases at V and 4 bases at J, with 14 bases in the middle. As DNA, the CDR3 is TGTGCCAGCAGCCCCGCTAGGGGAGTCACTGAAGCTTTCTTT. Its translation is CASSPARGVTEAFF.

In its sample, this clonotype was seen a few times. The chain couples TRBV7-2 to TRBJ2-1, with D possibly matching TRBD2 (6 bases). CDR1 is SGHTA, CDR2 FQGNSA, per germline. This CDR3 has 17 residues. Trimming stripped 4 bases from V and 2 bases from J, with 18 bases between. The CDR3 nucleotides are TGTGCCAGCAGCTCTCGGAGGGGAGGATTCCCCTACAATGAGCAGTTCTTC. Protein product: CASSSRRGGFPYNEQFF.

This clonotype appeared many times. V gene TRBV7-8 combines with J gene TRBJ2-7; TRBD2 agrees at 14 bases. Germline lookup yields CDR1 SGHVS and CDR2 FQNEAQ. CDR3 size: 16 residues. Trimming at V came to 5 bases and at J to 1 base, leaving 4 bases not matched to a gene. CDR3 amino acids: CASSMTSGGASYEQYF. The CDR3 bases are TGTGCCAGCAGCATGACTAGCGGGGGGGCGTCCTACGAGCAGTACTTC.

Only a few counts were recorded for this clonotype. The chain links TRBV11-2 to TRBJ1-2; TRBD1 aligns across 9 bases. Germline CDR1 is SGHAT and CDR2 is FQNNGV. The V and J ends lost 3 bases and 0 bases, in that order; junction bases with no gene match: 2. This CDR3 comprises 15 residues. Here the CDR3 reads CASSFGQGTNYGYTF. As DNA, the CDR3 is TGTGCCAGCAGCTTCGGACAGGGGACTAACTATGGCTACACCTTC.

This clonotype was counted many times. The rearrangement uses TRBV5-1 and TRBJ1-2; D is ambiguous. Trimming cost V 0 bases and J 0 bases, with 9 bases left between them. CDR3 length equals 15 residues. Germline CDR1 and CDR2: SGHRS and YFSETQ. The CDR3, as DNA: TGCGCCAGCAGCTTGGCCGTGGGAGCTAACTATGGCTACACCTTC. It encodes CASSLAVGANYGYTF.

The sample holds a few counts of this clonotype. The chain combines TRBV6-1 with TRBJ2-1, with 10 bases identical to TRBD1. Per germline, CDR1 MNHNS and CDR2 SASEGT. Trimming cost V 0 bases and J 9 bases; bases outside gene matches: 5. This CDR3 region has 15 residues. CDR3 nucleotides: TGTGCCAGCAGTGAAGCGCTGACAGGGGGCGGTGAGCAGTTCTTC. Residues: CASSEALTGGGEQFF.

This clonotype was seen repeatedly, ten times or more. The chain carries TRBV20-1 and TRBJ2-1; D is ambiguous. This CDR3 region has 11 residues. The V end was cut by 6 bases, the J end by 2 bases, with 5 bases between. CDR1 DFQATT and CDR2 SNEGSKA come from the germline V gene (reference sequence). This chain's CDR3 is CSAYTYNEQFF. The CDR3 nucleotides read TGCAGTGCGTACACCTACAATGAGCAGTTCTTC.

This rearrangement joins TRBV10-3 to TRBJ2-5; 12 bases align to TRBD2. The trim removed 4 bases at V and 4 bases at J, leaving 1 base unmatched. Germline assignment: CDR1 ENHRY and CDR2 SYGVKD. The CDR3 is 14 residues long. The CDR3 sequence is CAISGGLAGETQYF. The DNA for the CDR3 is TGTGCCATCAGTGGGGGACTAGCGGGAGAGACCCAGTACTTC.

This clonotype was picked up many times. The chain has TRBV7-2 and TRBJ2-5, with 10 bases fitting TRBD2. In germline, CDR1 is SGHTA, CDR2 FQGNSA. With 5 bases clipped from V and 7 bases from J, the junction kept 10 bases outside the gene matches. CDR3 length equals 15 residues. Here the CDR3 reads CASSAALAGLVTQYF. The DNA of the CDR3 is TGTGCCAGCAGCGCGGCACTAGCGGGGTTGGTGACCCAGTACTTC.

The J gene is TRBJ2-5, the V gene TRBV12-3 or TRBV12-4, with D maybe TRBD2 (6 bases). The CDR3 is 18 amino acids. V lost 11 bases and J 4 bases, leaving 32 bases between the germline ends. Here the CDR3 DNA reads TGTGCCCTCAGTTTTAATATTGGAGGGCGGACAAGTGTAGAGACCCAGTACTTC. It codes for CALSFNIGGRTSVETQYF.

At least ten counts were recorded for this clonotype. The chain joins TRBV3-1 to TRBJ2-1; D gene ambiguous. The germline V gene encodes CDR1 LGHDT and CDR2 YNNKEL (reference sequence). The CDR3 is 18 residues long. V dropped 0 bases and J dropped 0 bases, with 15 bases sitting between them. The CDR3 coding sequence is TGTGCCAGCAGCCAAGATCAGGCCGCGTTTAGCTCCTACAATGAGCAGTTCTTC. It specifies CASSQDQAAFSSYNEQFF.

The V gene is TRBV7-2, the J gene TRBJ2-7; D unclear. This CDR3 comprises 12 residues. CDR1 and CDR2 (germline): SGHTA, FQGNSA. V was pared by 1 base and J by 7 bases, with 8 bases between. The CDR3 reads CASSLGVSEQYF. For the CDR3, the DNA is TGTGCCAGCAGCTTAGGGGTCAGTGAGCAGTACTTC.

With respect to this clonotype: A much bigger clone sits one base away, suggesting this may be a read error. The V gene is TRBV7-8, the J gene TRBJ2-7; 7 nucleotides line up with TRBD1. CDR3 length: 15 amino acids. From germline, CDR1 is SGHVS and CDR2 FQNEAQ. The V and J ends lost 6 bases and 4 bases, in that order; junction bases with no gene match: 12. The CDR3 coding sequence is TGTGCCAGCAGACCTAGAGGGGGACAGCTATACGAGCAGTACTTC. This sequence encodes CASRPRGGQLYEQYF.

This clonotype was counted many times. The CDR3, as DNA: TGTGCCAGCAGCAGGGACAGTGAGAATGAGCAGTTCTTC. As protein: CASSRDSENEQFF. This chain links TRBV7-9 with TRBJ2-1, with 7 bases matching TRBD1. V trimming: 5 bases; J trimming: 7 bases; junction bases outside the gene matches: 5. Germline lookup yields CDR1 SEHNR and CDR2 FQNEAQ (reference sequence). The CDR3 is 13 amino acids.

V is TRBV2 and J is TRBJ2-7, with TRBD2 matching over 10 bases. Looked up from germline, CDR1 is SNHLY and CDR2 is FYNNEI. CDR3 size: 14 residues. Trimming removed 4 bases from V and 4 bases from J; junction bases left unmatched: 4. This chain's CDR3 is CASSVPSGSYEQYF. The CDR3 coding sequence is TGTGCCAGCAGTGTTCCTAGCGGGAGTTACGAGCAGTACTTC.